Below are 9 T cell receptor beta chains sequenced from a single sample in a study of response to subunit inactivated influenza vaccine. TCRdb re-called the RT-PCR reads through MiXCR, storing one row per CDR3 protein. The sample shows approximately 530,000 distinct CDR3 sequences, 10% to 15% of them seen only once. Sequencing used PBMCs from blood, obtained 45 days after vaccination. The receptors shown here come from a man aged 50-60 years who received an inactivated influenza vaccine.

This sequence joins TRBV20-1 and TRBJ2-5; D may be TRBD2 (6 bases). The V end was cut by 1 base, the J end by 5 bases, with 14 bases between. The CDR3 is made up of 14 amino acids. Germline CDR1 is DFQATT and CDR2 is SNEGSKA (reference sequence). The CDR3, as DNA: TGCAGTGCTAGAGCCGGGAGAGGGTCGGAGACCCAGTACTTC. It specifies CSARAGRGSETQYF.

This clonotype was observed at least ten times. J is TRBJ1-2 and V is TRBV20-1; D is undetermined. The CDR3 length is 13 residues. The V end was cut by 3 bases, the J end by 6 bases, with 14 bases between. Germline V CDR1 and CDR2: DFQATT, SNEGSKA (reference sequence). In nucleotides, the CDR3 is TGCAGTGCTAGTGACACCCCAAGGGATGGCTACACCTTC. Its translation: CSASDTPRDGYTF.

In nucleotides, the CDR3 is TGTGCCAGCAGCTTCGGACAGGGTAGCCACGAGCAGTACTTC. Amino acid sequence: CASSFGQGSHEQYF. The rearrangement links TRBV9 to TRBJ2-7, with TRBD1 matching 8 bases. The CDR3 is made up of 14 amino acids. Germline loops: CDR1 SGDLS, CDR2 YYNGEE. Trimming removed 4 bases from V and 5 bases from J; junction bases left unmatched: 8. The full variable domain, in which reference TRBV9 and TRBJ2-7 provide the parts outside the CDR3, is DSGVTQTPKHLITATGQRVTLRCSPRSGDLSVYWYQQSLDQGLQFLIQYYNGEERAKGNILERFSAQQFPDLHSELNLSSLELGDSALYFCASSFGQGSHEQYFGPGTRLTVT.

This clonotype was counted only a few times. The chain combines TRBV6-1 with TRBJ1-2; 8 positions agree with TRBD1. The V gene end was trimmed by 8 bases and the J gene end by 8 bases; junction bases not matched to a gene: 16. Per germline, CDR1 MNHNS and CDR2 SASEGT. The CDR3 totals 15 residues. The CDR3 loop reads CASGRGPDRVNGYTF. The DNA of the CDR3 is TGTGCCAGCGGACGGGGTCCGGACAGGGTGAACGGCTACACCTTC.

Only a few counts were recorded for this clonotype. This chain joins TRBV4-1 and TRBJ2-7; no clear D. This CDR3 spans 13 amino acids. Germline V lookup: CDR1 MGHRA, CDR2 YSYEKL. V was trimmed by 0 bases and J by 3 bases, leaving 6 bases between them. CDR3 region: CASSQDPFYEQYF. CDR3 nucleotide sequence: TGCGCCAGCAGCCAAGATCCGTTCTACGAGCAGTACTTC.

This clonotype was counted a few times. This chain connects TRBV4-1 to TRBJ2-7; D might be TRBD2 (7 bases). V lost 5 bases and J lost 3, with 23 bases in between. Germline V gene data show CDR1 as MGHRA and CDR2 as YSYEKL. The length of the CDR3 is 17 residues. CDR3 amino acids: CASSNHLSRGRYYEQYF. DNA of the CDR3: TGCGCCAGCAGCAACCACCTCTCGCGGGGGCGATACTACGAGCAGTACTTC.

This chain's CDR3 is CASSLQVGQGSETQYF. DNA for the CDR3: TGTGCCAGCAGCTTACAGGTGGGACAGGGGTCAGAGACCCAGTACTTC. This chain uses TRBV7-2 with TRBJ2-5; 10 positions match TRBD1. The germline gives CDR1 SGHTA, CDR2 FQGNSA. V trimming: 2 bases; J trimming: 4 bases; junction bases outside the gene matches: 7. The CDR3 is made up of 16 amino acids.

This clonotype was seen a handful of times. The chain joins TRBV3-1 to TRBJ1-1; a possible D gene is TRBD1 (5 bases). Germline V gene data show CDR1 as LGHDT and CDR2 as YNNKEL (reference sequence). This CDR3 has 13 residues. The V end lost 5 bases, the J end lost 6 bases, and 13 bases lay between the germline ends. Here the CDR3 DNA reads TGTGCCAGCAGCTTTACAGGATTGGCTGAAGCTTTCTTT. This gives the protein CASSFTGLAEAFF.

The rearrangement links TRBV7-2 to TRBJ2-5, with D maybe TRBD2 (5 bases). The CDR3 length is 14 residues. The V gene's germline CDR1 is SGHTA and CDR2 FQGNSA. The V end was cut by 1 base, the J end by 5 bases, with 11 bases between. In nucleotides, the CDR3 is TGTGCCAGCAGCTTAGTTCGGAGGTCGGAGACCCAGTACTTC. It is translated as CASSLVRRSETQYF.